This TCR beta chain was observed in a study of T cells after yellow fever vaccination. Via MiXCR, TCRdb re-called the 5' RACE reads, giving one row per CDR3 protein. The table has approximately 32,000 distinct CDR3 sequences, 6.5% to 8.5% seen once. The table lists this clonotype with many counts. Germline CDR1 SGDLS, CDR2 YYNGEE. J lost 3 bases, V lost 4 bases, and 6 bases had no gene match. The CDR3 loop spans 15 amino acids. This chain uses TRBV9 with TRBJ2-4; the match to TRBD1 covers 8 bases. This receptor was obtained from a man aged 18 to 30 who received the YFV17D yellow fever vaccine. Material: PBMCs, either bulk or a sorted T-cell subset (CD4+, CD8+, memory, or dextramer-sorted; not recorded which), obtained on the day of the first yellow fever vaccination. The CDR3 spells CASSPSGTGKNIQYF. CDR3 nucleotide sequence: TGTGCCAGCAGCCCATCCGGGACAGGCAAAAACATTCAGTACTTC. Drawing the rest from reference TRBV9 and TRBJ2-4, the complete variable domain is DSGVTQTPKHLITATGQRVTLRCSPRSGDLSVYWYQQSLDQGLQFLIQYYNGEERAKGNILERFSAQQFPDLHSELNLSSLELGDSALYFCASSPSGTGKNIQYFGAGTRLSVL.